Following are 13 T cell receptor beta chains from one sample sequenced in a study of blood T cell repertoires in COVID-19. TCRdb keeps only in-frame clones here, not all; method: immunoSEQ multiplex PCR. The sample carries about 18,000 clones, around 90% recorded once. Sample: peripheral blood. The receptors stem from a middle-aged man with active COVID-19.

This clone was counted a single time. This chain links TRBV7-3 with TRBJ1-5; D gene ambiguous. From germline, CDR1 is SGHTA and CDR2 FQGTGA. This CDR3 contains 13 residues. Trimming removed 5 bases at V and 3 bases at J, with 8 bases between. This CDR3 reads CASSRVPNQPQHF. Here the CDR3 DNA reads TGTGCCAGCAGCCGGGTGCCCAATCAGCCCCAGCATTTT.

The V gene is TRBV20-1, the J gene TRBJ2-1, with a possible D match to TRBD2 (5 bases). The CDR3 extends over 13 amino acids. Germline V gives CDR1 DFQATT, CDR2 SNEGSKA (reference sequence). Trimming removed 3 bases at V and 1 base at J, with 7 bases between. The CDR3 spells CSASQRSYNEQFF. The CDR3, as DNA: TGCAGTGCTAGTCAGCGGTCCTACAATGAGCAGTTCTTC.

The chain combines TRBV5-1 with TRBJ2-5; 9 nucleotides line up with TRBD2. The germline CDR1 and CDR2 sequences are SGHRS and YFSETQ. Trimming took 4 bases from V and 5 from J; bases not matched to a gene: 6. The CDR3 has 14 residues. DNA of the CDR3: TGCGCCAGCAGCAGCAGCGGGGGGCGGGAGACCCAGTACTTC. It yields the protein CASSSSGGRETQYF.

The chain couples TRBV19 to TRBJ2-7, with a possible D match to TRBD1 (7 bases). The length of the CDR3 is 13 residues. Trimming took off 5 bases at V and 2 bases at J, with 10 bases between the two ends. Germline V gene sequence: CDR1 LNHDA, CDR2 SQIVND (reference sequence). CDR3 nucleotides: TGTGCCAGTAGTGCGGGACAGACCTACGAGCAGTACTTC. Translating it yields CASSAGQTYEQYF. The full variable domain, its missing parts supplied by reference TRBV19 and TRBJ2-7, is DGGITQSPKYLFRKEGQNVTLSCEQNLNHDAMYWYRQDPGQGLRLIYYSQIVNDFQKGDIAEGYSVSREKKESFPLTVTSAQKNPTAFYLCASSAGQTYEQYFGPGTRLTVT.

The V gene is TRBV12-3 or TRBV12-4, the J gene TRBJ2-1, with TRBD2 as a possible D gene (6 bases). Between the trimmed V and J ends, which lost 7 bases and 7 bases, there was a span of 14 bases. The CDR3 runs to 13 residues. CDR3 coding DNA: TGTGCCAGCACCGGGAGCCATGTGAATGAGCAGTTCTTC. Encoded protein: CASTGSHVNEQFF.

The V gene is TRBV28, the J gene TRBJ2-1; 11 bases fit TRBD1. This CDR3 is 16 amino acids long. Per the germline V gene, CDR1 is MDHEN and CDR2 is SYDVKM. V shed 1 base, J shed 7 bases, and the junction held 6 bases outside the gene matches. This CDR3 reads CASSLSGQGAYNEQFF. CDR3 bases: TGTGCCAGCAGTTTATCCGGACAGGGGGCGTATAATGAGCAGTTCTTC.

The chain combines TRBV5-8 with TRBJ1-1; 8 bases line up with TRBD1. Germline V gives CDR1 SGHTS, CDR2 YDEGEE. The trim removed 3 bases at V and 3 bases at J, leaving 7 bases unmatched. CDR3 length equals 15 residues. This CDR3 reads CASSSTGGADTEAFF. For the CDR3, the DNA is TGTGCCAGCAGCTCAACAGGGGGTGCGGACACTGAAGCTTTCTTT.

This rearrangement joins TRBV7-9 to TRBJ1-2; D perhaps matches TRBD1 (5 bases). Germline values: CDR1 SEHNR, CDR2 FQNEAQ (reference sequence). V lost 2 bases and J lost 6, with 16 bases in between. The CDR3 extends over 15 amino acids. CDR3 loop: CASSLSRGWPDGYTF. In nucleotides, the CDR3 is TGTGCCAGCAGCTTATCGCGGGGCTGGCCGGATGGCTACACCTTC. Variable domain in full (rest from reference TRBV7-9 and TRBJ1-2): DTGVSQNPRHKITKRGQNVTFRCDPISEHNRLYWYRQTLGQGPEFLTYFQNEAQLEKSRLLSDRFSAERPKGSFSTLEIQRTEQGDSAMYLCASSLSRGWPDGYTFGSGTRLTVV.

CDR3 amino acids: CASSPQGKGPYGYTF. CDR3 in DNA: TGTGCCAGCAGTCCCCAGGGTAAGGGGCCCTATGGCTACACCTTC. This chain uses TRBV28 with TRBJ1-2, with D perhaps matching TRBD1 (5 bases). This CDR3 region has 15 residues. V lost 5 bases to trimming and J lost 4 bases, with 17 bases between them. Per the germline V gene, CDR1 is MDHEN and CDR2 is SYDVKM.

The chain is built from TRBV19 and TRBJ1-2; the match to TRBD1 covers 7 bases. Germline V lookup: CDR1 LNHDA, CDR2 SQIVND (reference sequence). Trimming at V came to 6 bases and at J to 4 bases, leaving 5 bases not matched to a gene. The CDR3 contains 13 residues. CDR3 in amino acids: CASSTWTGYGYTF. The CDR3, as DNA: TGTGCCAGTAGCACCTGGACAGGCTATGGCTACACCTTC.

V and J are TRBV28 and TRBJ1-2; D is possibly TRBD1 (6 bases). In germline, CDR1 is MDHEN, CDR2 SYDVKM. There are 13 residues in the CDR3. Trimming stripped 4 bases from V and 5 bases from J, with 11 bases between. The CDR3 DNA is TGTGCCAGCAGTTCGAGCAGGGGTTATGGCTACACCTTC. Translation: CASSSSRGYGYTF.

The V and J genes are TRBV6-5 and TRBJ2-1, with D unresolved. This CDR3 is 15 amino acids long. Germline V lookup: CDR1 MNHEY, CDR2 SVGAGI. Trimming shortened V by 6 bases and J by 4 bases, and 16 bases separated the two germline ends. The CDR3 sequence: CASRRGRLTYNEQFF. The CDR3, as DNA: TGTGCCAGCAGGAGAGGCCGTTTGACTTACAATGAGCAGTTCTTC.

CDR3 loop: CASTIGQPGWAFF. The CDR3 nucleotides read TGTGCCAGCACCATCGGACAACCAGGGTGGGCTTTCTTT. The chain joins TRBV6-5 to TRBJ1-1, with D possibly being TRBD1 (5 bases). The CDR3 has 13 amino acids. Trimming shortened V by 7 bases and J by 11 bases, and 20 bases separated the two germline ends. Germline V gene data show CDR1 as MNHEY and CDR2 as SVGAGI.